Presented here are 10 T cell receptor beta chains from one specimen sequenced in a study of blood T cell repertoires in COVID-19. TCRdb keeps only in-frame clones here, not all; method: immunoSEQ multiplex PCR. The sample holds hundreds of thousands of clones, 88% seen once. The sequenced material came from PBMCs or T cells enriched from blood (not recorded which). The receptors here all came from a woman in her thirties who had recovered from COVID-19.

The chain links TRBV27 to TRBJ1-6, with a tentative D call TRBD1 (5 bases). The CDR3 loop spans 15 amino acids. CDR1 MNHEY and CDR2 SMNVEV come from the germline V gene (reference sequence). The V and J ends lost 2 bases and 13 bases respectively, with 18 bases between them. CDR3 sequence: CASSLVLGVGQPLHF. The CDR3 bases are TGTGCCAGCAGTTTAGTCCTAGGGGTAGGTCAGCCCCTCCACTTT.

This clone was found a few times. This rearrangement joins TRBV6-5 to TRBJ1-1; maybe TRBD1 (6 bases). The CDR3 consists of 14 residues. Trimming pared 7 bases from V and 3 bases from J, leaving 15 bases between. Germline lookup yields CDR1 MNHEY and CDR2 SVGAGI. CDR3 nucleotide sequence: TGTGCCAGCATACAAACAGGGTGGTACACTGAAGCTTTCTTT. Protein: CASIQTGWYTEAFF.

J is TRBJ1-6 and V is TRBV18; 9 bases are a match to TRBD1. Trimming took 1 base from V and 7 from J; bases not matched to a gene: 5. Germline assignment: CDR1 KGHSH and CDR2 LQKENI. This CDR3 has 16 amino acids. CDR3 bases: TGTGCCAGCTCACCACTTTCAGGACAGGGGAATTCACCCCTCCACTTT. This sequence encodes CASSPLSGQGNSPLHF.

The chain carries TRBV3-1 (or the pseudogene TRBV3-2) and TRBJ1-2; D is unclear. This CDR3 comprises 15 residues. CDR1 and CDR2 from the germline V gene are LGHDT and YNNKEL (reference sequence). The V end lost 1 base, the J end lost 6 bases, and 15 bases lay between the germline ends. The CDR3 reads CASSQVGGFDNGYTF. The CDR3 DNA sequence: TGTGCCAGCAGCCAAGTGGGTGGGTTCGACAATGGCTACACCTTC.

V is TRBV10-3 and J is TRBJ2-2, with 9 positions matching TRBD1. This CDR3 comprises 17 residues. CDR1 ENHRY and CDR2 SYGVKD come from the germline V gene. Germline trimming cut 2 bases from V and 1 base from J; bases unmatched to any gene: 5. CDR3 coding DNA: TGTGCCATCAGTGAGACACAGGGGGCCGGGAACACCGGGGAGCTGTTTTTT. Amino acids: CAISETQGAGNTGELFF.

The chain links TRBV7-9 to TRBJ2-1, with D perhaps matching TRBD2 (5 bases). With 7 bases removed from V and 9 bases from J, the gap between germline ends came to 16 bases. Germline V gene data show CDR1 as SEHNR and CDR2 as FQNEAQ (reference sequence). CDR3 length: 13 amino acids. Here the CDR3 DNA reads TGTGCCAGCACCTCCGCAGCGGCGGGTGAGCAGTTCTTC. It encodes CASTSAAAGEQFF.

As DNA, the CDR3 is TGTGCCAGCAGCCGCACAGGCCGCTCTGGGGCCAACGTCCTGACTTTC. As protein: CASSRTGRSGANVLTF. The V and J genes are TRBV9 and TRBJ2-6, with a tentative D call TRBD1 (5 bases). This CDR3 spans 16 amino acids. V shed 4 bases and J shed 0 bases, with 11 bases lying between them. Germline V gene sequence: CDR1 SGDLS, CDR2 YYNGEE.

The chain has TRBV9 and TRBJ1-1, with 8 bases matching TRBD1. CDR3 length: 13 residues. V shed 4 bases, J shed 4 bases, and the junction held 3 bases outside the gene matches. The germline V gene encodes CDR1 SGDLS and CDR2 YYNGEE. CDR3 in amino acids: CASSRTGITEAFF. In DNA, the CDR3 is TGTGCCAGCAGCCGGACAGGGATCACTGAAGCTTTCTTT.

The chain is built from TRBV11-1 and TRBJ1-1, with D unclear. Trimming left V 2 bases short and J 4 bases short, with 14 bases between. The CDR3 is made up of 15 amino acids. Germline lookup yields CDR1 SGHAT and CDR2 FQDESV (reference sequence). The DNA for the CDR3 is TGTGCCAGCAGCTTAAGGCAGGCGGCGGGCACTGAAGCTTTCTTT. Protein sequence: CASSLRQAAGTEAFF. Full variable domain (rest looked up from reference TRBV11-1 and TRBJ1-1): EAEVAQSPRYKITEKSQAVAFWCDPISGHATLYWYRQILGQGPELLVQFQDESVVDDSQLPKDRFSAERLKGVDSTLKIQPAELGDSAMYLCASSLRQAAGTEAFFGQGTRLTVV.

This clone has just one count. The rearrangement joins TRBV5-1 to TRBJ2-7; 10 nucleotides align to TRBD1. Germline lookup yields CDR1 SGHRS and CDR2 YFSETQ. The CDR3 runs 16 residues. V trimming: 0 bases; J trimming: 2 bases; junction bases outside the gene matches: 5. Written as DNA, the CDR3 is TGCGCCAGCAGCTTGGCTCCCGGGACAGGGGCCTACGAGCAGTACTTC. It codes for CASSLAPGTGAYEQYF. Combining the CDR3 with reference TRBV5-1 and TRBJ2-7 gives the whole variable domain KAGVTQTPRYLIKTRGQQVTLSCSPISGHRSVSWYQQTPGQGLQFLFEYFSETQRNKGNFPGRFSGRQFSNSRSEMNVSTLELGDSALYLCASSLAPGTGAYEQYFGPGTRLTVT.